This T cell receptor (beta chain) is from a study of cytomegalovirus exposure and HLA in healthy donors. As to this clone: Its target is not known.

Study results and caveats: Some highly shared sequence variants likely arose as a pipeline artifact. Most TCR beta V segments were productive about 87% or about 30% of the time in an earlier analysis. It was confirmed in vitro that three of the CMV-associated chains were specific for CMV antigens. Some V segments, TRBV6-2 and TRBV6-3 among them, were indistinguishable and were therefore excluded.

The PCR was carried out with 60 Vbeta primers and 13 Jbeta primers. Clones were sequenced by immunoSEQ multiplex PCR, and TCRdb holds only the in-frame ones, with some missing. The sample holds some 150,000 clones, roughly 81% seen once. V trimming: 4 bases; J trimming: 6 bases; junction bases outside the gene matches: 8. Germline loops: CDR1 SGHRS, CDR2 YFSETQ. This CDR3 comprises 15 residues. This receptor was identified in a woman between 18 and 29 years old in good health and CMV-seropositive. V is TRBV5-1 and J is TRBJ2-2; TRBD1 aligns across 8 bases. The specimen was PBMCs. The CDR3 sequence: CASSIGTGRPGELFF. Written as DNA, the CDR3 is TGCGCCAGCAGCATAGGGACAGGAAGGCCCGGGGAGCTGTTTTTT. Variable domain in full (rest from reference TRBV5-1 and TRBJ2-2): KAGVTQTPRYLIKTRGQQVTLSCSPISGHRSVSWYQQTPGQGLQFLFEYFSETQRNKGNFPGRFSGRQFSNSRSEMNVSTLELGDSALYLCASSIGTGRPGELFFGEGSRLTVL.